These 22 T cell receptor beta chains share one sample of origin, sequenced in a study of glioma-infiltrating T cells after dendritic cell vaccination. Sequencing was performed with immunoSEQ multiplex PCR; in TCRdb, only in-frame clones are kept and a portion is missing. The data contain roughly 100,000 clones, nearly 90% of them singletons. As for time point: after dendritic cell vaccination, including at tumor progression/relapse. The source material was blood, sampled after dendritic cell vaccination. The origin of the receptors is a human donor with glioblastoma.

The rearrangement links TRBV29-1 to TRBJ1-1; D is perhaps TRBD1 (6 bases). V dropped 7 bases and J dropped 3 bases, with 12 bases sitting between them. In germline, CDR1 is SQVTM, CDR2 ANQGSEA. This CDR3 contains 12 residues. The CDR3 nucleotides are TGCAGCGCCCAGGGACACGACACTGAAGCTTTCTTT. Translation: CSAQGHDTEAFF.

This clone was seen once. This chain joins TRBV5-6 and TRBJ2-7; 10 nucleotides align to TRBD1. Germline trimming cut 3 bases from V and 6 bases from J; bases unmatched to any gene: 6. This CDR3 comprises 14 residues. Germline assignment: CDR1 SGHDT and CDR2 YYEEEE. The CDR3 bases are TGTGCCAGCAGCTGGGACAGGGGAGGTGGCGAGCAGTACTTC. It translates to CASSWDRGGGEQYF.

V and J are TRBV5-1 and TRBJ1-2; the match to TRBD1 covers 10 bases. The CDR3 extends over 17 amino acids. Trimming took 3 bases from V and 1 from J; bases not matched to a gene: 9. Germline assignment: CDR1 SGHRS and CDR2 YFSETQ. The CDR3 coding sequence is TGCGCCAGCAGCTCGGGACAGGGGAGTTTTCGTAACTATGGCTACACCTTC. Translating gives CASSSGQGSFRNYGYTF. Filled out from reference TRBV5-1 and TRBJ1-2, the complete variable domain reads KAGVTQTPRYLIKTRGQQVTLSCSPISGHRSVSWYQQTPGQGLQFLFEYFSETQRNKGNFPGRFSGRQFSNSRSEMNVSTLELGDSALYLCASSSGQGSFRNYGYTFGSGTRLTVV.

The chain recombines TRBV2 with TRBJ2-3; tentatively, D is TRBD2 (6 bases). Germline CDR1 SNHLY, CDR2 FYNNEI. V was trimmed by 4 bases and J by 0 bases, leaving 11 bases between them. The CDR3 consists of 15 residues. Here the CDR3 reads CASSAGLTSTDTQYF. The CDR3 DNA follows: TGTGCCAGCAGTGCTGGACTAACTAGCACAGATACGCAGTATTTT.

The rearrangement joins TRBV18 to TRBJ1-1; 9 bases are a match to TRBD1. The V gene end was trimmed by 2 bases and the J gene end by 7 bases; junction bases not matched to a gene: 2. CDR3 size: 13 residues. Germline V gene data show CDR1 as KGHSH and CDR2 as LQKENI. The CDR3 DNA is TGTGCCAGCTCACCAGCGGACAGGGGTGAAGCTTTCTTT. Encoded protein: CASSPADRGEAFF.

The chain has TRBV5-5 and TRBJ1-2; maybe TRBD1 (6 bases). V was cut by 0 bases and J by 8 bases, with 17 bases left in between. There are 15 residues in the CDR3. Germline assignment: CDR1 SGHKS and CDR2 YYEKEE (reference sequence). As DNA, the CDR3 is TGTGCCAGCAGCTTGGGAGGGGACACTGGAAGGGGCTACACCTTC. Amino acids: CASSLGGDTGRGYTF. Full variable domain (outside the CDR3, taken from reference TRBV5-5 and TRBJ1-2): DAGVTQSPTHLIKTRGQQVTLRCSPISGHKSVSWYQQVLGQGPQFIFQYYEKEERGRGNFPDRFSARQFPNYSSELNVNALLLGDSALYLCASSLGGDTGRGYTFGSGTRLTVV.

The chain carries TRBV10-3 and TRBJ1-1; D gene ambiguous. This CDR3 contains 15 residues. The germline gives CDR1 ENHRY, CDR2 SYGVKD. V lost 0 bases and J 2 bases, leaving 10 bases between the germline ends. In DNA, the CDR3 is TGTGCCATCAGTGAGTCGGTCCCAGGTAACACTGAAGCTTTCTTT. Residues: CAISESVPGNTEAFF.

V gene TRBV29-1 combines with J gene TRBJ2-5, with D uncertain. In germline, CDR1 is SQVTM, CDR2 ANQGSEA. Trimming stripped 3 bases from V and 5 bases from J, with 16 bases between. The CDR3 has 14 amino acids. The CDR3 sequence: CSVEPPREEETQYF. The CDR3 bases are TGCAGCGTTGAGCCCCCGCGAGAAGAGGAGACCCAGTACTTC.

The chain carries TRBV6-1 and TRBJ2-7, with 8 bases matching TRBD2. The CDR3 covers 14 residues. V lost 4 bases and J lost 6; bases outside the gene matches: 8. Germline V CDR1 and CDR2: MNHNS, SASEGT. In DNA, the CDR3 is TGTGCCAGCAGTGCGGCGGGAGGCTCTGGCGAGCAGTACTTC. This gives the protein CASSAAGGSGEQYF.

V is TRBV7-9 and J is TRBJ1-2; D uncertain. Per germline, CDR1 SEHNR and CDR2 FQNEAQ (reference sequence). The CDR3 covers 13 residues. Trimming left V 4 bases short and J 2 bases short, with 8 bases between. The CDR3 DNA reads as TGTGCCAGCAGCTCACTAGGAAACTATGGCTACACCTTC. Its translation is CASSSLGNYGYTF.

The chain couples TRBV2 to TRBJ1-1; no definite D call. This CDR3 is built from 11 residues. V gave up 6 bases and J gave up 7 bases, with 9 bases separating them. The germline V gene encodes CDR1 SNHLY and CDR2 FYNNEI. The CDR3 nucleotides are TGTGCCAGCAGCAAAGCCATTGAAGCTTTCTTT. It encodes CASSKAIEAFF.

The rearrangement links TRBV6-4 to TRBJ1-5; D might be TRBD1 (6 bases). The CDR3 runs 19 residues. Germline values: CDR1 MRHNA, CDR2 SNTAGT. Trimming took 4 bases from V and 0 from J, leaving 22 bases between them. This chain's CDR3 is CASSVFSRSRGYSNQPQHF. The CDR3 DNA reads as TGTGCCAGCAGTGTATTTTCCCGGAGCAGGGGATATAGCAATCAGCCCCAGCATTTT.

This clone was observed a few times. CDR3 sequence: CASRGTSGDTGELFF. CDR3 bases: TGTGCCAGCCGCGGGACTAGCGGGGACACCGGGGAGCTGTTTTTT. The chain uses TRBV4-2 and TRBJ2-2, with TRBD2 matching over 13 bases. The CDR3 extends over 15 amino acids. The V gene end was trimmed by 8 bases and the J gene end by 3 bases; junction bases not matched to a gene: 3. Germline CDR1 reads LGHNA; CDR2 reads YNFKEQ.

This clone was seen a few times. This chain connects TRBV30 to TRBJ1-5; D is undetermined. Trimming pared 3 bases from V and 5 bases from J, leaving 11 bases between. The germline gives CDR1 GTSNPN, CDR2 SVGIG (reference sequence). CDR3 size: 13 residues. The CDR3 sequence: CAWSPGMDQPQHF. The CDR3 nucleotides read TGTGCCTGGAGCCCGGGGATGGATCAGCCCCAGCATTTT. Full variable domain (rest looked up from reference TRBV30 and TRBJ1-5): SQTIHQWPATLVQPVGSPLSLECTVEGTSNPNLYWYRQAAGRGLQLLFYSVGIGQISSEVPQNLSASRPQDRQFILSSKKLLLSDSGFYLCAWSPGMDQPQHFGDGTRLSIL.

This clone came up once. J is TRBJ1-1 and V is TRBV19, with D tentatively TRBD1 (5 bases). The CDR3 consists of 13 residues. Per germline, CDR1 LNHDA and CDR2 SQIVND (reference sequence). V was trimmed by 5 bases and J by 4 bases, leaving 11 bases between them. This CDR3 is CASSSGGGTEAFF. CDR3 DNA sequence: TGTGCCAGTAGTTCGGGGGGAGGCACTGAAGCTTTCTTT.

CDR3 residues: CASSLQLAGVEQYF. The CDR3 DNA reads TGTGCCAGCAGCTTGCAACTAGCGGGAGTCGAGCAGTACTTC. The V call is TRBV5-5, the J call TRBJ2-7; 11 positions agree with TRBD2. CDR3 length: 14 amino acids. Germline loops: CDR1 SGHKS, CDR2 YYEKEE (reference sequence). V gave up 1 base and J gave up 6 bases; unmatched junction bases: 3.

The chain carries TRBV2 and TRBJ2-7; weak D call: TRBD1 (6 bases). The CDR3 totals 14 residues. Germline CDR1 and CDR2: SNHLY and FYNNEI. V was cut by 2 bases and J by 9 bases, with 17 bases left in between. CDR3 region: CASSENRAGVGQYF. For the CDR3, the DNA is TGTGCCAGCAGTGAAAACAGGGCCGGGGTTGGGCAGTACTTC.

This chain links TRBV7-9 with TRBJ2-5, with a weak D call TRBD2 (5 bases). Germline CDR1 is SEHNR and CDR2 is FQNEAQ (reference sequence). Trimming left V 6 bases short and J 2 bases short, with 16 bases between. The CDR3 has 15 amino acids. CDR3 residues: CASRRDDTRQETQYF. In DNA, the CDR3 is TGTGCCAGCAGACGGGATGACACCCGGCAAGAGACCCAGTACTTC. Filled out from reference TRBV7-9 and TRBJ2-5, the complete variable domain reads DTGVSQNPRHKITKRGQNVTFRCDPISEHNRLYWYRQTLGQGPEFLTYFQNEAQLEKSRLLSDRFSAERPKGSFSTLEIQRTEQGDSAMYLCASRRDDTRQETQYFGPGTRLLVL.

The V and J genes are TRBV4-1 and TRBJ1-4; 7 positions match TRBD1. Unmatched junction bases numbered 3, after V lost 3 bases and J lost 5 bases. The CDR3 spans 14 residues. Germline V gene lookup returns CDR1 MGHRA and CDR2 YSYEKL. The CDR3 sequence is CASSHGTVNEKLFF. CDR3 DNA sequence: TGCGCCAGCAGCCACGGGACAGTCAATGAAAAACTGTTTTTT.

The CDR3 sequence: CASSLPPGQGAGETQYF. CDR3 DNA sequence: TGTGCCAGCAGCTTGCCGCCGGGACAGGGGGCAGGGGAGACCCAGTACTTC. The chain uses TRBV5-4 and TRBJ2-5, with TRBD1 identical over 12 bases. Trimming at V came to 1 base and at J to 5 bases, leaving 9 bases not matched to a gene. From germline, CDR1 is SGHNT and CDR2 YYREEE (reference sequence). The CDR3 is 17 amino acids.

V is TRBV10-3 and J is TRBJ1-2, with 7 nucleotides matching TRBD1. Germline CDR1 and CDR2: ENHRY and SYGVKD. After removal of 6 bases from V and 3 bases from J, the junction contained 4 bases not matched to a gene. The CDR3 spans 13 residues. CDR3 nucleotide sequence: TGTGCCATCAGCGACGGACAGGACTATGGCTACACCTTC. Protein product: CAISDGQDYGYTF.

The V gene is TRBV2, the J gene TRBJ2-7; 9 bases map to TRBD1. This CDR3 is 13 amino acids long. In germline, CDR1 is SNHLY, CDR2 FYNNEI. V shed 5 bases, J shed 4 bases, and the junction held 3 bases outside the gene matches. The CDR3 sequence is CASSSGQGYEQYF. The CDR3 DNA sequence: TGTGCCAGCAGTTCCGGACAGGGGTACGAGCAGTACTTC.